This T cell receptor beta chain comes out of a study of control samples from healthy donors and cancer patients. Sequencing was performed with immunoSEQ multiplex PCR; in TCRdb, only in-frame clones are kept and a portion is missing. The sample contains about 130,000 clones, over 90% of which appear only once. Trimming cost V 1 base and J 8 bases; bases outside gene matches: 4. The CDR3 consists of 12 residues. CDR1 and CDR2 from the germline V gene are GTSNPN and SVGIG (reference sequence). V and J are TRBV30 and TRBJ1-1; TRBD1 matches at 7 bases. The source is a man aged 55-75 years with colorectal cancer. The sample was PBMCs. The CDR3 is CAWSAFRGEAFF. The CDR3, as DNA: TGTGCCTGGAGTGCGTTCAGGGGGGAAGCTTTCTTT.